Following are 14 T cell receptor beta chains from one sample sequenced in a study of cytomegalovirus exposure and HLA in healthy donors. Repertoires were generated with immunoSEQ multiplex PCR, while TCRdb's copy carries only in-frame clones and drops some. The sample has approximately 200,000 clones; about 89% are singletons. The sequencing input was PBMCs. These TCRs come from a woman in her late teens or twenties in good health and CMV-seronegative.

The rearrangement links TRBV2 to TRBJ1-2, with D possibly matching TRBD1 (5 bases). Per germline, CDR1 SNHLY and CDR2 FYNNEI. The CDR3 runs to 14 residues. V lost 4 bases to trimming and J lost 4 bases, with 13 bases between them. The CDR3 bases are TGTGCCAGCAGTGGAGGCGGGGGGTTCTATGGCTACACCTTC. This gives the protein CASSGGGGFYGYTF. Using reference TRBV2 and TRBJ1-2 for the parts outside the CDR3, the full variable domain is EPEVTQTPSHQVTQMGQEVILRCVPISNHLYFYWYRQILGQKVEFLVSFYNNEISEKSEIFDDQFSVERPDGSNFTLKIRSTKLEDSAMYFCASSGGGGFYGYTFGSGTRLTVV.

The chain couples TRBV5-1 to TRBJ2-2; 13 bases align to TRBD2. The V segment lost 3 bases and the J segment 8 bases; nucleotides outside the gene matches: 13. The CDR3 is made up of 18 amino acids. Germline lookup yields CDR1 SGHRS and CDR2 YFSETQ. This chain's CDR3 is CASSSDPTSGRAAGELFF. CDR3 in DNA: TGCGCCAGCAGCTCCGATCCTACTAGCGGGAGGGCAGCTGGGGAGCTGTTTTTT.

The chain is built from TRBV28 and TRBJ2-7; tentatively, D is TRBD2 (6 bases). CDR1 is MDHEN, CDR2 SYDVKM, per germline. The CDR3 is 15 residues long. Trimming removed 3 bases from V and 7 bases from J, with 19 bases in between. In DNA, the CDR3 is TGTGCCAGCAGTTTTCGGGACCTGGGAGGCGGGGAGCAGTACTTC. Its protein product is CASSFRDLGGGEQYF.

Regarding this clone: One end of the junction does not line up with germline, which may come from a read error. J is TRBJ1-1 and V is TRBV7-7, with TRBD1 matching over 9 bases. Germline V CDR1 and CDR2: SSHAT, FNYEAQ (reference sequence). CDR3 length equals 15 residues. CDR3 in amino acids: CASNRWTGENTEAFF. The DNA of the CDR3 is TGTGCTAGCAACAGATGGACAGGGGAGAACACTGAAGCTTTCTTT. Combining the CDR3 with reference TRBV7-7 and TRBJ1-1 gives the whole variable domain GAGVSQSPRYKVTKRGQDVTLRCDPISSHATLYWYQQALGQGPEFLTYFNYEAQPDKSGLPSDRFSAERPEGSISTLTIQRTEQRDSAMYRCASNRWTGENTEAFFGQGTRLTVV.

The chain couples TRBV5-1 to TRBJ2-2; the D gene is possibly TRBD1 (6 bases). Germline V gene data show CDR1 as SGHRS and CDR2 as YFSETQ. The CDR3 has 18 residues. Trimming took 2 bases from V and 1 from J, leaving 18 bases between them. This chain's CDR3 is CASSFNVWGTQNTGELFF. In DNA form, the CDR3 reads TGCGCCAGCAGCTTTAACGTGTGGGGGACACAGAACACCGGGGAGCTGTTTTTT.

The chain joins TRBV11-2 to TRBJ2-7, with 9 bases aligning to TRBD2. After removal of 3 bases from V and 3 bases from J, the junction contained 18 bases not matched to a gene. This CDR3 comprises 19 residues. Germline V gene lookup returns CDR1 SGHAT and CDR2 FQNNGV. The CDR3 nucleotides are TGTGCCAGCAGCTTTAGGCCTAGCGGGACTATCCCTTTATACTACGAGCAGTACTTC. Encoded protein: CASSFRPSGTIPLYYEQYF.

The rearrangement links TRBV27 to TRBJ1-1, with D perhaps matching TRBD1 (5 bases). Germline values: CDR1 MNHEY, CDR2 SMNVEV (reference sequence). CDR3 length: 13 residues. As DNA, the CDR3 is TGTGCGGCGGGGGGACCGGGGAACACTGAAGCTTTCTTT. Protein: CAAGGPGNTEAFF.

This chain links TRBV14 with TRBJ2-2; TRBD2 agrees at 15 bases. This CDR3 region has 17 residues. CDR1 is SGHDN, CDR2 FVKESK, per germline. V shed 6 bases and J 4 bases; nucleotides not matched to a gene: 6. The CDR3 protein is CASSRTSGRAGTGELFF. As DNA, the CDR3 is TGTGCCAGCAGTCGGACTAGCGGGAGGGCAGGCACCGGGGAGCTGTTTTTT.

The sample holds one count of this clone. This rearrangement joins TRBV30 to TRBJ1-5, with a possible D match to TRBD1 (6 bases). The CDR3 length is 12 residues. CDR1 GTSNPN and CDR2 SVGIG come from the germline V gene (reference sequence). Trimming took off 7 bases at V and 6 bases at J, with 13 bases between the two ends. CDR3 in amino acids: CASSRGGQPQHF. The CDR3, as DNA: TGTGCCTCCTCAAGGGGGGGTCAGCCCCAGCATTTT.

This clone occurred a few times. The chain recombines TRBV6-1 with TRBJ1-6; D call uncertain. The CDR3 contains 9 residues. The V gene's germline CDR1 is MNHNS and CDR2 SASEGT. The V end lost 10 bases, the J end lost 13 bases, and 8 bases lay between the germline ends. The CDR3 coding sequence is TGTGCCACCCGAGGTCCCCTCCACTTT. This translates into CATRGPLHF.

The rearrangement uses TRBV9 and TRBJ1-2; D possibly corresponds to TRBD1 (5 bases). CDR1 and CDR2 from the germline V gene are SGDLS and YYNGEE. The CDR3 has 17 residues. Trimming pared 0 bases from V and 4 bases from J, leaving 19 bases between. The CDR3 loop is CASSVVGWQDIPYGYTF. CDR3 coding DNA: TGTGCCAGCAGCGTAGTTGGTTGGCAGGACATACCCTATGGCTACACCTTC.

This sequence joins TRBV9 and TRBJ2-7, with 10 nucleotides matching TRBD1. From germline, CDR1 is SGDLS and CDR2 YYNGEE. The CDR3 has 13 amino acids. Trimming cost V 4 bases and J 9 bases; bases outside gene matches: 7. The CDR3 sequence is CASSPGTGAVQYF. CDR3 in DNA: TGTGCCAGCAGCCCCGGGACAGGGGCGGTGCAGTACTTC.

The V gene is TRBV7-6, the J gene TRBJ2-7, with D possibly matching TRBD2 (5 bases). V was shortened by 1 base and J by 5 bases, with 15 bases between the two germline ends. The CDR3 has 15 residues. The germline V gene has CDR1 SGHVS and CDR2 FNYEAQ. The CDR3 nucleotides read TGTGCCAGCAGCTTAGAGTCTGGACTTCAGCACGAGCAGTACTTC. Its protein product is CASSLESGLQHEQYF.

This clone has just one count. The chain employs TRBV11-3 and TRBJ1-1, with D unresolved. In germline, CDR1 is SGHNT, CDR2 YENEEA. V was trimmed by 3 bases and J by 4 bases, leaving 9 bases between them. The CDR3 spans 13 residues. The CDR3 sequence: CASSFLGVTEAFF. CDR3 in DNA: TGTGCCAGCAGCTTTTTAGGAGTCACTGAAGCTTTCTTT.